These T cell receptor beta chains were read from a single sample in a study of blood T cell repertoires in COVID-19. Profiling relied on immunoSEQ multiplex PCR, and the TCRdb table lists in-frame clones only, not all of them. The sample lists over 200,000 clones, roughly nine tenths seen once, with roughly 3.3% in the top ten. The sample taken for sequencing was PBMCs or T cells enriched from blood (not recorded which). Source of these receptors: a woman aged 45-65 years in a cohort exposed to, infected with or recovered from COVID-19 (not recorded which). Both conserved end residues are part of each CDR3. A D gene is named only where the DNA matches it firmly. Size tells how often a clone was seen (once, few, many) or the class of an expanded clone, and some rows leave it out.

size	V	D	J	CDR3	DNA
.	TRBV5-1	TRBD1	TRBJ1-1	CASASRGGGGIEKNTEAFF	TGCGCCAGCGCCTCCAGGGGAGGAGGGGGCATTGAAAAGAACACTGAAGCTTTCTTT
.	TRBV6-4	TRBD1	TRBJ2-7	CASSDAWKTGGFYEQYF	TGTGCCAGCAGTGACGCGTGGAAAACAGGGGGCTTTTACGAGCAGTACTTC
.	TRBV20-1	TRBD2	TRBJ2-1	CSASSGSGGAQGNEQFF	TGCAGTGCTAGTAGCGGTAGCGGGGGGGCCCAGGGCAATGAGCAGTTCTTC
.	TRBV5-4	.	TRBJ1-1	CASSIREGWTEAFF	TGTGCCAGCAGCATCCGGGAGGGTTGGACTGAAGCTTTCTTT
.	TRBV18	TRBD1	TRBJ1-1	CASSPQGAANTEAFF	TGTGCCAGCTCACCACAGGGGGCTGCAAACACTGAAGCTTTCTTT
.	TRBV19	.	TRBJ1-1	CASSNRSLNTEAFF	TGTGCCAGTAGTAACAGGAGCTTGAACACTGAAGCTTTCTTT
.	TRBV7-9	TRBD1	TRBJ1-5	CASSPGQGENQPQHF	TGTGCCAGCAGCCCGGGACAGGGGGAGAATCAGCCCCAGCATTTT
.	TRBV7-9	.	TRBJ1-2	CASSFDSNYGYTF	TGTGCCAGCAGCTTTGACTCGAACTATGGCTACACCTTC
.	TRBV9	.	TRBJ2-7	CASSPTGRPYEQYF	TGTGCCAGCAGCCCAACCGGGAGACCCTACGAGCAGTACTTC
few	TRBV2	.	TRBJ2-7	CASSGQAEQYF	TGTGCCAGCAGTGGACAGGCCGAGCAGTACTTC
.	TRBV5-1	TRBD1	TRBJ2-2	CASSFGPGTGDTGELFF	TGCGCCAGCAGCTTTGGGCCAGGGACAGGGGACACCGGGGAGCTGTTTTTT
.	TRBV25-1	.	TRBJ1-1	CASIWGAEAFF	TGTGCCAGCATATGGGGGGCTGAAGCTTTCTTT
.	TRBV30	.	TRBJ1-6	CAWSHGSSYNSPLHF	TGTGCCTGGAGTCACGGGAGCTCCTATAATTCACCCCTCCACTTT
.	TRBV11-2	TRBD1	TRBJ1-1	CASSLADRGGTEAFF	TGTGCCAGCAGCTTAGCCGACAGGGGGGGCACTGAAGCTTTCTTT
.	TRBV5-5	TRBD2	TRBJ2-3	CASSLGSGGANTQYF	TGTGCCAGCAGCTTGGGGAGCGGGGGGGCCAATACGCAGTATTTT
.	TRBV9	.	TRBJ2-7	CASSVRSRAGRGYEQYF	TGTGCCAGCAGCGTACGGAGTCGGGCAGGGCGAGGATACGAGCAGTACTTC
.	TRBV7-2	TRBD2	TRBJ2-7	CASSLVPGGAYEQYF	TGTGCCAGCAGCTTAGTCCCGGGGGGAGCCTACGAGCAGTACTTC
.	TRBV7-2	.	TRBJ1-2	CASSFFTSDYTF	TGTGCCAGCAGCTTCTTTACAAGTGACTACACCTTC
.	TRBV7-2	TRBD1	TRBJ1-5	CASSGTGVQPQHF	TGTGCCAGCAGCGGAACAGGGGTTCAGCCCCAGCATTTT
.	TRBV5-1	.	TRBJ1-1	CASSSNTETRAFF	TGCGCCAGCAGCTCAAATACCGAGACTCGGGCTTTCTTT
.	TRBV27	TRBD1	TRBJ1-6	CASSLSTGSNSPLHF	TGTGCCAGCAGTTTATCGACAGGGAGCAATTCACCCCTCCACTTT
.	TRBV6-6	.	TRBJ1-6	CASSLGPGSSPLHF	TGTGCCAGCAGCCTCGGTCCTGGGAGCTCACCCCTCCACTTT
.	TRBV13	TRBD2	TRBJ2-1	CASSSDSGGFYNEQFF	TGTGCCAGCAGCTCAGATAGCGGGGGGTTCTACAATGAGCAGTTCTTC
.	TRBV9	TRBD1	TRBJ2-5	CASSPGTAEETQYF	TGTGCCAGCAGCCCGGGGACAGCGGAAGAGACCCAGTACTTC
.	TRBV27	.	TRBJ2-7	CASSLAQSYEQYF	TGTGCCAGCAGTTTAGCACAGTCCTACGAGCAGTACTTC
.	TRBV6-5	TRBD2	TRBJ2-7	CASRVAGSYEQYF	TGTGCCAGCCGGGTAGCGGGCTCGTACGAGCAGTACTTC
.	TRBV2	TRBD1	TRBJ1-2	CASSARTGVGYTF	TGTGCCAGCAGTGCGAGGACAGGGGTCGGCTACACCTTC
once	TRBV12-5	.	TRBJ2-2	CASGLASRTGELFF	TGTGCTAGTGGTTTGGCTAGCAGGACCGGGGAGCTGTTTTTT
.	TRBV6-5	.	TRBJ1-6	CASSQYYYNSPLHF	TGTGCCAGCAGCCAGTATTACTATAATTCACCCCTCCACTTT
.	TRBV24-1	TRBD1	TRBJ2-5	CATSDSRTGGETQYF	TGTGCCACCAGTGATTCAAGGACAGGCGGGGAGACCCAGTACTTC
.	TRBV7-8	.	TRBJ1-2	CASSLVPGGYGYTF	TGTGCCAGCAGCTTAGTCCCGGGTGGCTATGGCTACACCTTC
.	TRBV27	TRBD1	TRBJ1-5	CASRLGQGSGQPQHF	TGTGCCAGCAGGCTAGGACAGGGTTCAGGTCAGCCCCAGCATTTT
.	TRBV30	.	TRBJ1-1	CAWSVRFTEAFF	TGTGCCTGGAGTGTACGGTTTACTGAAGCTTTCTTT
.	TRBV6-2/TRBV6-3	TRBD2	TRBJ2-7	CASSFGGGSLFAHEQYF	TGTGCCAGCAGTTTTGGCGGGGGGAGCTTGTTCGCCCACGAGCAGTACTTC
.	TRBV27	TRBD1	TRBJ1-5	CASRRTTGGQGQPQHF	TGTGCCAGCAGGAGAACGACAGGGGGCCAGGGTCAGCCCCAGCATTTT
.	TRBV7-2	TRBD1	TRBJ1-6	CASSLFGTGNSPLHF	TGTGCCAGCAGCTTATTCGGGACAGGGAATTCACCCCTCCACTTT
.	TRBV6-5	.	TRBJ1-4	CASSYSTGRTEKLFF	TGTGCCAGCAGTTACTCCACAGGGAGAACTGAAAAACTGTTTTTT